Presented here are 19 T cell receptor beta chains from one specimen sequenced in a study of T cells in women clearing cervical HPV infection. Repertoires were generated with immunoSEQ multiplex PCR, while TCRdb's copy carries only in-frame clones and drops some. Its listing shows tens of thousands of clones. The sequencing sample was made of blood buffy coat. Source of these receptors: a woman aged 18 to 75 with a cervical HPV16 infection that either progressed to CIN3+ or cleared (not recorded which).

To note about this clone: The read terminates 3 residues ahead of where the CDR3 ends, so the germline J gene completes it. Other nucleotide sequences from this sample produce the same CDR3. The chain recombines TRBV11-2 with TRBJ1-3, with D tentatively TRBD1 (5 bases). Deletions cut 6 bases from V and 4 bases from J, with 13 bases between. This CDR3 region has 14 residues. Germline CDR1 SGHAT, CDR2 FQNNGV. The sequenced part of the CDR3 DNA is TGTGCCAGCAGTGCGCAGGGTTCGGGAAACACC. This codes for CASSAQGSGNT. The entire CDR3 protein reads CASSAQGSGNTIYF. The variable domain in full, with the rest retrieved from reference TRBV11-2 and TRBJ1-3, is EAGVAQSPRYKIIEKRQSVAFWCNPISGHATLYWYQQILGQGPKLLIQFQNNGVVDDSQLPKDRFSAERLKGVDSTLKIQPAKLEDSAVYLCASSAQGSGNTIYFGEGSWLTVV.

Points on this clone: Read sequence stops 3 residues before the CDR3 end, and the germline J gene provides the missing end. The chain is built from TRBV20-1 and TRBJ1-1; 7 bases align to TRBD1. The germline gives CDR1 DFQATT, CDR2 SNEGSKA (reference sequence). There are 12 residues in the CDR3. With V trimmed by 6 bases and J by 4 bases, 5 bases remained unmatched. The CDR3 spells CSATGVGTEAFF. The part of the CDR3 DNA that was read is TGCAGTGCAACAGGGGTGGGCACTGAA.

As for this clone: Coverage ceases 3 residues before the CDR3 finishes, and the germline J gene fills in the end. The chain employs TRBV14 and TRBJ2-3; 11 positions match TRBD2. Germline lookup yields CDR1 SGHDN and CDR2 FVKESK. The length of the CDR3 is 16 residues. After removal of 3 bases from V and 3 bases from J, the junction contained 5 bases not matched to a gene. CDR3: CASSQLAGGLTDTQYF. Incomplete CDR3 DNA: TGTGCCAGCAGCCAGTTAGCGGGGGGGCTTACAGATACG.

Worth noting for this clone: Sequencing ends 3 residues short of the CDR3 end; the germline J gene provides the rest. The chain employs TRBV5-4 and TRBJ2-2, with D possibly being TRBD1 (6 bases). V lost 4 bases to trimming and J lost 4 bases, with 11 bases between them. The germline gives CDR1 SGHNT, CDR2 YYREEE (reference sequence). This CDR3 spans 14 amino acids. The CDR3 sequence: CASSHGQTTGELFF. Partial CDR3 DNA: TGTGCCAGCAGCCATGGACAGACCACCGGGGAG. The full variable domain, with the rest looked up from reference TRBV5-4 and TRBJ2-2, is ETGVTQSPTHLIKTRGQQVTLRCSSQSGHNTVSWYQQALGQGPQFIFQYYREEENGRGNFPPRFSGLQFPNYSSELNVNALELDDSALYLCASSHGQTTGELFFGEGSRLTVL.

In regard to this clone: Read sequence stops 3 residues before the CDR3 end, and the germline J gene provides the missing end. V is TRBV5-1 and J is TRBJ1-2; D possibly corresponds to TRBD1 (5 bases). This CDR3 has 18 amino acids. The germline CDR1 and CDR2 sequences are SGHRS and YFSETQ. Trimming removed 2 bases at V and 0 bases at J, with 20 bases between. The sequenced part of the CDR3 DNA is TGCGCCAGCAGCTTTAAACGAGGTTCGGGGGACCCTAACTATGGC. Its translation is CASSFKRGSGDPNYG. The whole CDR3 is CASSFKRGSGDPNYGYTF. The whole variable domain, filled in from reference TRBV5-1 and TRBJ1-2, reads KAGVTQTPRYLIKTRGQQVTLSCSPISGHRSVSWYQQTPGQGLQFLFEYFSETQRNKGNFPGRFSGRQFSNSRSEMNVSTLELGDSALYLCASSFKRGSGDPNYGYTFGSGTRLTVV.

Remarks on this clone: The observed sequence ends 3 residues before the CDR3 terminus, with the missing tail filled in from the germline J gene. The chain is built from TRBV7-8 and TRBJ2-7, with TRBD1 as a possible D gene (6 bases). Per the germline V gene, CDR1 is SGHVS and CDR2 is FQNEAQ. V lost 2 bases, J lost 2 bases, and 7 bases lay in between. CDR3 size: 13 residues. This chain's CDR3 is CASSLRTAYEQYF. The sequenced CDR3 bases are TGTGCCAGCAGCTTACGGACAGCCTACGAG. The whole variable domain, filled in from reference TRBV7-8 and TRBJ2-7, reads GAGVSQSPRYKVAKRGQDVALRCDPISGHVSLFWYQQALGQGPEFLTYFQNEAQLDKSGLPSDRFFAERPEGSVSTLKIQRTQQEDSAVYLCASSLRTAYEQYFGPGTRLTVT.

With regard to this clone: The CDR3 goes on 3 residues after the read ends, and that part is filled in from the germline J gene. The gene calls are TRBV30 and TRBJ2-1; 9 bases are shared with TRBD2. Trimming cost V 6 bases and J 7 bases; bases outside gene matches: 7. CDR3 length equals 13 residues. The germline CDR1 and CDR2 sequences are GTSNPN and SVGIG (reference sequence). The sequenced part of the CDR3 DNA is TGTGCCTGTGAGGCGGGAGGGTCGAATGAG. Translated: CACEAGGSNE. The CDR3 as a whole reads CACEAGGSNEQFF.

As regards this clone: The read gets to within 3 residues of the CDR3 end, and the germline J gene fills in the rest. This chain links TRBV20-1 with TRBJ2-4; 7 nucleotides agree with TRBD1. This CDR3 spans 15 amino acids. Germline V gene lookup returns CDR1 DFQATT and CDR2 SNEGSKA (reference sequence). With 1 base clipped from V and 3 bases from J, the junction kept 6 bases outside the gene matches. Here the CDR3 reads CSARATGVDKNIQYF. CDR3 bases read: TGCAGTGCTAGAGCTACAGGGGTGGACAAAAACATT.

To note about this clone: The read ends 3 residues early relative to the CDR3; the germline J gene fills the gap. The chain carries TRBV28 and TRBJ1-2; D possibly corresponds to TRBD1 (6 bases). CDR1 is MDHEN and CDR2 is SYDVKM in the germline V gene. The CDR3 covers 13 residues. CDR3 bases read: TGTGCCAGCAGAACTACAGGGCTTGGGGGC. It encodes CASRTTGLGG. The full-length CDR3 reads as CASRTTGLGGYTF.

Notes on this clone: The sequenced fragment ends 3 residues before the CDR3 boundary, so the rest is inferred from the germline J gene. The chain is built from TRBV20-1 and TRBJ2-7; possible D gene TRBD2, 6 bases. The V and J ends lost 0 bases and 6 bases respectively, with 15 bases between them. Looked up from germline, CDR1 is DFQATT and CDR2 is SNEGSKA (reference sequence). The CDR3 is 14 residues long. The CDR3 sequence: CSARDTRRGGEQYF. The sequenced CDR3 bases are TGCAGTGCTAGAGACACACGGAGGGGAGGCGAG.

Turning to this clone: The DNA ends 3 residues before the CDR3 does, and the rest of the CDR3 is filled in from the germline J gene. The genes are TRBV19 and TRBJ1-1, with D hard to call. The CDR3 has 13 amino acids. V shed 3 bases and J shed 4 bases, with 9 bases lying between them. Germline-derived CDR1 and CDR2 are LNHDA and SQIVND (reference sequence). Partial CDR3 DNA: TGTGCCAGTAGTATTACAGTTCCCACTGAA. It codes for CASSITVPTE. The CDR3 reads in full as CASSITVPTEAFF. Drawing the rest from reference TRBV19 and TRBJ1-1, the complete variable domain is DGGITQSPKYLFRKEGQNVTLSCEQNLNHDAMYWYRQDPGQGLRLIYYSQIVNDFQKGDIAEGYSVSREKKESFPLTVTSAQKNPTAFYLCASSITVPTEAFFGQGTRLTVV.

The part of the CDR3 DNA that was read is TGTGCCAGCAGTTACCCGACCCACGGCAGGCGGGAAAATGAAAAA. Protein product: CASSYPTHGRRENEK. The entire CDR3 protein is CASSYPTHGRRENEKLFF. This rearrangement joins TRBV28 to TRBJ1-4; the D is unclear. The read gets to within 3 residues of the CDR3 end, and the germline J gene fills in the rest. V lost 4 bases and J 5 bases, leaving 23 bases between the germline ends. The CDR3 has 18 residues. Germline CDR1 and CDR2: MDHEN and SYDVKM.

As to this clone: The CDR3 end lies 3 residues beyond the end of the read and is filled in from the germline J gene. V usage is TRBV19 and J usage is TRBJ1-1; D remains ambiguous. This CDR3 contains 11 residues. Germline V gives CDR1 LNHDA, CDR2 SQIVND (reference sequence). The covered CDR3 bases are TGTGCCAGTAGGATTATAAGGGAA. This encodes CASRIIRE. From start to end, the CDR3 is CASRIIREAFF.

Notes on this clone: The CDR3 end falls 3 residues outside the read, so it is completed with the germline J gene. The chain couples TRBV5-8 to TRBJ1-2; 7 bases line up with TRBD1. CDR3 length equals 15 residues. Germline V gene lookup returns CDR1 SGHTS and CDR2 YDEGEE. The V gene end was trimmed by 7 bases and the J gene end by 0 bases; junction bases not matched to a gene: 9. This CDR3 reads CASHPMDRPNYGYTF. The CDR3 bases that were read are TGTGCCAGCCACCCAATGGACAGGCCTAACTATGGC.

On this clone itself: The read ends 3 residues early relative to the CDR3; the germline J gene fills the gap. The chain links TRBV19 to TRBJ1-6; TRBD1 is a possible D gene (6 bases). The V end was cut by 4 bases, the J end by 10 bases, with 11 bases between. In germline, CDR1 is LNHDA, CDR2 SQIVND (reference sequence). The CDR3 contains 13 residues. The CDR3 here is CASSRGQPSPLHF. Incomplete CDR3 DNA: TGTGCCAGTAGTAGGGGGCAACCCTCACCC.

As to this clone: The CDR3 goes on 3 residues after the read ends, and that part is filled in from the germline J gene. The chain combines TRBV7-2 with TRBJ2-1; 10 bases match TRBD2. Looked up from germline, CDR1 is SGHTA and CDR2 is FQGNSA. This CDR3 comprises 15 residues. J was trimmed by 7 bases and V by 5 bases; bases with no gene match: 8. CDR3 sequence: CASSPWTSGSNEQFF. CDR3 DNA (partial): TGTGCCAGCAGCCCGTGGACTAGCGGTAGTAATGAG.

Comment on this clone: The read terminates 3 residues before the CDR3 end, so the remaining end is supplied by the germline J gene. This rearrangement joins TRBV7-8 to TRBJ2-2, with D unclear. The germline gives CDR1 SGHVS, CDR2 FQNEAQ. The CDR3 consists of 15 residues. Trimming removed 0 bases at V and 2 bases at J, with 7 bases between. The CDR3 bases that were read are TGTGCCAGCAGCTTAGCCAGGCTTAACACCGGGGAG. Its protein is CASSLARLNTGE. The full CDR3 is CASSLARLNTGELFF. Based on the CDR3 plus reference TRBV7-8 and TRBJ2-2, the full variable domain is GAGVSQSPRYKVAKRGQDVALRCDPISGHVSLFWYQQALGQGPEFLTYFQNEAQLDKSGLPSDRFFAERPEGSVSTLKIQRTQQEDSAVYLCASSLARLNTGELFFGEGSRLTVL.

About this clone: The read ends 3 residues shy of where the CDR3 ends; the end is completed using the germline J gene. This chain joins TRBV11-2 and TRBJ2-4; 9 nucleotides line up with TRBD2. Unmatched junction bases numbered 7, after V lost 4 bases and J lost 6 bases. Germline V CDR1 and CDR2: SGHAT, FQNNGV. The CDR3 runs to 15 residues. The sequenced CDR3 bases are TGTGCCAGCAGCTCGCCGATGACTAGCGGAAACATT. Encoded protein: CASSSPMTSGNI. The whole CDR3 sequence is CASSSPMTSGNIQYF.

About this clone itself: Read sequence stops 3 residues before the CDR3 end, and the germline J gene provides the missing end. V gene TRBV29-1 combines with J gene TRBJ1-1; D gene ambiguous. With 5 bases removed from V and 1 base from J, the gap between germline ends came to 8 bases. Germline V gives CDR1 SQVTM, CDR2 ANQGSEA. The CDR3 runs 12 residues. CDR3 in amino acids: CSVKQENTEAFF. The CDR3 bases that were read are TGCAGCGTTAAGCAAGAGAACACTGAA.